This T cell receptor (beta chain) was documented in a study of blood T cell repertoires in COVID-19. Across the study: The United States, Italy and Spain supplied acute and convalescent COVID-19 samples.

V was pared by 1 base and J by 0 bases, with 1 base of the junction left unmatched. Germline loops: CDR1 LGHNA, CDR2 YNFKEQ. The CDR3 is 15 amino acids. Per the authors' pipeline: Amplification of reference gene primers was used by the study to estimate nucleated cell counts. The table came from immunoSEQ multiplex PCR; TCRdb's copy has only in-frame clones and leaves some out. That table supplies the V and J calls and clone size; D and trimming were determined from the DNA. The sample has about 190,000 clones; about nine tenths are singletons. Sequencing was carried out using peripheral blood. The sequence derives from a man aged 35 to 55 with acute or convalescent COVID-19. This chain links TRBV4-2 with TRBJ2-7, with TRBD2 matching over 9 bases. The CDR3 spells CASSQASGVSYEQYF. The CDR3 DNA reads TGTGCCAGCAGCCAAGCTAGCGGGGTCTCCTACGAGCAGTACTTC.